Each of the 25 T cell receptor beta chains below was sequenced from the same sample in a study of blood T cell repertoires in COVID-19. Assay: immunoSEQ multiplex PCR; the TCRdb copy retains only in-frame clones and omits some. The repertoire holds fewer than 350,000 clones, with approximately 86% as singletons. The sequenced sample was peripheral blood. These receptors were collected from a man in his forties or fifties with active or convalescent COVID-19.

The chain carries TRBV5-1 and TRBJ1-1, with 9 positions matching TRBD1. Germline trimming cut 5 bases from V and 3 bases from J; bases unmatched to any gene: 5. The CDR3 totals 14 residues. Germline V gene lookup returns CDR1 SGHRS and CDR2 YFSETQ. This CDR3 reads CASSKRQGDTEAFF. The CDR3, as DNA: TGCGCCAGCAGTAAGCGACAGGGGGACACTGAAGCTTTCTTT.

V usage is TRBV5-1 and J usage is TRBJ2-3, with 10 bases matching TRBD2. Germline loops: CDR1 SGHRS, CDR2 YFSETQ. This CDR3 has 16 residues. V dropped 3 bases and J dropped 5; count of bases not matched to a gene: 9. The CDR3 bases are TGCGCCAGCAGCTCGACAAGCGGGAGGGTAGGAGATACGCAGTATTTT. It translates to CASSSTSGRVGDTQYF.

The CDR3 spells CASSPGTTGNTIYF. In nucleotides, the CDR3 is TGTGCCAGCAGCCCCGGGACTACTGGAAACACCATATATTTT. The V and J genes are TRBV14 and TRBJ1-3, with D possibly being TRBD1 (5 bases). The CDR3 is 14 amino acids. V was trimmed by 4 bases and J by 2 bases, leaving 9 bases between them. Per the germline V gene, CDR1 is SGHDN and CDR2 is FVKESK. The entire variable domain, with the rest obtained from reference TRBV14 and TRBJ1-3, is as follows: EAGVTQFPSHSVIEKGQTVTLRCDPISGHDNLYWYRRVMGKEIKFLLHFVKESKQDESGMPNNRFLAERTGGTYSTLKVQPAELEDSGVYFCASSPGTTGNTIYFGEGSWLTVV.

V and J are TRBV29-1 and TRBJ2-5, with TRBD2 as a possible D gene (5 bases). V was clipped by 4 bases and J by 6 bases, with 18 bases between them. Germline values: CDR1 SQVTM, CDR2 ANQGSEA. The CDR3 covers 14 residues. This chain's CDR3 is CSVVELLPGKTQYF. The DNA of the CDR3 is TGCAGCGTTGTGGAACTACTCCCGGGGAAGACCCAGTACTTC. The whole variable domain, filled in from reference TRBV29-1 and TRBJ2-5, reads SAVISQKPSRDICQRGTSLTIQCQVDSQVTMMFWYRQQPGQSLTLIATANQGSEATYESGFVIDKFPISRPNLTFSTLTVSNMSPEDSSIYLCSVVELLPGKTQYFGPGTRLLVL.

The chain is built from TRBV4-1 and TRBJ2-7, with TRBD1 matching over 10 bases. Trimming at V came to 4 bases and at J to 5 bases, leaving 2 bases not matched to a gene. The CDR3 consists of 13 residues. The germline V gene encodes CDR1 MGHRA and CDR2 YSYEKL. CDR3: CASSPGTGDEQYF. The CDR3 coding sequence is TGCGCCAGCAGCCCGGGGACAGGGGACGAGCAGTACTTC.

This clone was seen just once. CDR3 nucleotide sequence: TGCGCCAGCAGCCAAGGGGGCCAGTGGGAGACCCAGTACTTC. Translated, it gives CASSQGGQWETQYF. V is TRBV5-1 and J is TRBJ2-5; 7 bases match TRBD1. CDR3 length equals 14 residues. Losses at the gene ends were 4 bases for V and 5 bases for J; bases not matched to a gene: 8. Germline V lookup: CDR1 SGHRS, CDR2 YFSETQ. The complete variable domain, with remaining parts taken from reference TRBV5-1 and TRBJ2-5, reads KAGVTQTPRYLIKTRGQQVTLSCSPISGHRSVSWYQQTPGQGLQFLFEYFSETQRNKGNFPGRFSGRQFSNSRSEMNVSTLELGDSALYLCASSQGGQWETQYFGPGTRLLVL.

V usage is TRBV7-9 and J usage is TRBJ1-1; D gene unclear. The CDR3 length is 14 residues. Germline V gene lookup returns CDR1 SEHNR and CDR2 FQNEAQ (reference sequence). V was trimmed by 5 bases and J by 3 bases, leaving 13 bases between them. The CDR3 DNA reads TGTGCCAGCAGCGCGTTAAAGAGGGACACTGAAGCTTTCTTT. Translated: CASSALKRDTEAFF.

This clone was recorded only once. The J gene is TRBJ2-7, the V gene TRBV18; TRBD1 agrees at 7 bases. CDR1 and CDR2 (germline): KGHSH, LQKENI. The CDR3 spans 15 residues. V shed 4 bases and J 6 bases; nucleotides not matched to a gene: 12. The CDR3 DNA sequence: TGTGCCAGCTCACTACTCGGACAGGTTCCCGTCGAGCAGTACTTC. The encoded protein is CASSLLGQVPVEQYF.

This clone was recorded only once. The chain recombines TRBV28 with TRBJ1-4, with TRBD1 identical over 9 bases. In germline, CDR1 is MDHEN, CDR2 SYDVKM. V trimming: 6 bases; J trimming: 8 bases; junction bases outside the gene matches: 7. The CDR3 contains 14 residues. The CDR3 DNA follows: TGTGCCAGCAGCGTACAGGGGGCCTGGGAAAAACTGTTTTTT. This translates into CASSVQGAWEKLFF.

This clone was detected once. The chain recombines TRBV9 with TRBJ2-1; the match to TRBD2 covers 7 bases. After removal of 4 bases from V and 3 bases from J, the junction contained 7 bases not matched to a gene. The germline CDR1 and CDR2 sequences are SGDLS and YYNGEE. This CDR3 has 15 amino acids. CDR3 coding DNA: TGTGCCAGCAGCACCCCGGGACTAAACTACAATGAGCAGTTCTTC. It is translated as CASSTPGLNYNEQFF.

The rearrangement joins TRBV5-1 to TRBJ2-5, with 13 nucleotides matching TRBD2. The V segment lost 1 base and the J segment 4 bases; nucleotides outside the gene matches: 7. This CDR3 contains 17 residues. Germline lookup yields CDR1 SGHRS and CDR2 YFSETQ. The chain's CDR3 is CASSLFGTSGVPETQYF. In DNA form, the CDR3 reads TGCGCCAGCAGCTTGTTTGGGACTAGCGGGGTGCCAGAGACCCAGTACTTC.

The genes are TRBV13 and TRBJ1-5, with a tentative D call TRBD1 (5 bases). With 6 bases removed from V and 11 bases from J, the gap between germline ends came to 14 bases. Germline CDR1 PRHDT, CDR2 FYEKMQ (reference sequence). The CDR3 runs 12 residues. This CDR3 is CASSGWGGTQHF. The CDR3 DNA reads TGTGCCAGCAGTGGGTGGGGCGGGACCCAGCATTTT.

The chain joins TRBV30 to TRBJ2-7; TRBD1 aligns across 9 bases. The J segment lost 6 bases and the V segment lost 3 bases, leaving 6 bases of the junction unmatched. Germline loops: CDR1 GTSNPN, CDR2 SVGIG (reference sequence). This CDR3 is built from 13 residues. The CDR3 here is CAWRGQGHSEQYF. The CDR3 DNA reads TGTGCCTGGAGAGGACAGGGGCATTCCGAGCAGTACTTC. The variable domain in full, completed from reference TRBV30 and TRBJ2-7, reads SQTIHQWPATLVQPVGSPLSLECTVEGTSNPNLYWYRQAAGRGLQLLFYSVGIGQISSEVPQNLSASRPQDRQFILSSKKLLLSDSGFYLCAWRGQGHSEQYFGPGTRLTVT.

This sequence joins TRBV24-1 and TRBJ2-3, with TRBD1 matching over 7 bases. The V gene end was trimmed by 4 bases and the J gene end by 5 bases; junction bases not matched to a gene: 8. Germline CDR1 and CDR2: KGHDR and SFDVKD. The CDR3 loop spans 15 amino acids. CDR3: CATSDRQGVRDTQYF. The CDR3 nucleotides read TGTGCCACCAGTGACCGTCAGGGGGTGAGAGATACGCAGTATTTT.

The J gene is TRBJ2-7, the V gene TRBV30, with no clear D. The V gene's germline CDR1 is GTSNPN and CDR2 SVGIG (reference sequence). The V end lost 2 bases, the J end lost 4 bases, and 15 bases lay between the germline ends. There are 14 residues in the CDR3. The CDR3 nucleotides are TGTGCCTGGAGTCTTAAACAGATATTTTACGAGCAGTACTTC. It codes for CAWSLKQIFYEQYF.

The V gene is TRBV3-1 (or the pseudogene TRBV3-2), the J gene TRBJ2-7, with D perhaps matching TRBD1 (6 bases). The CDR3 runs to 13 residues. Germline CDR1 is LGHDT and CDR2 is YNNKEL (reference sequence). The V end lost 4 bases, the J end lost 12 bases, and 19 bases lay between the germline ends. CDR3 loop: CASSPGHASSPYF. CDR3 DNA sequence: TGTGCCAGCAGCCCGGGACACGCAAGTAGTCCGTACTTC.

The CDR3 spells CASSVPQEGDDTDTQYF. As DNA, the CDR3 is TGTGCCAGCAGCGTCCCCCAGGAAGGGGATGATACAGATACGCAGTATTTT. The rearrangement links TRBV9 to TRBJ2-3; D is possibly TRBD1 (5 bases). The CDR3 length is 17 residues. Germline CDR1 and CDR2: SGDLS and YYNGEE. Trimming removed 2 bases from V and 3 bases from J, with 19 bases in between.

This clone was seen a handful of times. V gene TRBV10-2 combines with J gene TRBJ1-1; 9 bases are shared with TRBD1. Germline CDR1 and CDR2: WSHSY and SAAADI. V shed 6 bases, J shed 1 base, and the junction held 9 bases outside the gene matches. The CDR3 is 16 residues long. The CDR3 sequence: CASRGGQGRENTEAFF. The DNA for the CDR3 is TGCGCCAGCAGGGGTGGACAGGGGAGGGAGAACACTGAAGCTTTCTTT.

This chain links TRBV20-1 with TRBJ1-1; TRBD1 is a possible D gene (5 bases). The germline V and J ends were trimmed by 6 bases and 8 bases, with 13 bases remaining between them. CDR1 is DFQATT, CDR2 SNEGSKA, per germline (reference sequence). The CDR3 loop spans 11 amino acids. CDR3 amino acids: CSAAGPEEAFF. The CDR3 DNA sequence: TGCAGTGCAGCGGGACCGGAGGAAGCTTTCTTT.

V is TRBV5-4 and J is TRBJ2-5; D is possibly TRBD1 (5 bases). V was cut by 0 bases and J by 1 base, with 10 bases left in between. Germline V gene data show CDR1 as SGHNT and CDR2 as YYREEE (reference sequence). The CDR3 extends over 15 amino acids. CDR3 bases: TGTGCCAGCAGCTTGGCCCAGACAGTCCAAGAGACCCAGTACTTC. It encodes CASSLAQTVQETQYF.

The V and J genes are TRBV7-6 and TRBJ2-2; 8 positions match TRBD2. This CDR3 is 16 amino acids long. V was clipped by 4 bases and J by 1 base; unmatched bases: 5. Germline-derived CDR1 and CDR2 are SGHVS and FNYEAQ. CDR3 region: CASSSQTSENTGELFF. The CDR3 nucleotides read TGTGCCAGCAGCTCCCAGACTAGCGAGAACACCGGGGAGCTGTTTTTT. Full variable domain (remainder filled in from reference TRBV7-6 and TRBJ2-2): GAGVSQSPRYKVTKRGQDVALRCDPISGHVSLYWYRQALGQGPEFLTYFNYEAQQDKSGLPNDRFSAERPEGSISTLTIQRTEQRDSAMYRCASSSQTSENTGELFFGEGSRLTVL.

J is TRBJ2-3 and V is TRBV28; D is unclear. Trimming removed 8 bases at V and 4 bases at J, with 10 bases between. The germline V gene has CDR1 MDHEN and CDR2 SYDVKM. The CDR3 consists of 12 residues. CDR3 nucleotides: TGTGCCAGCTCCGTCCCTCCAGATACGCAGTATTTT. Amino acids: CASSVPPDTQYF.

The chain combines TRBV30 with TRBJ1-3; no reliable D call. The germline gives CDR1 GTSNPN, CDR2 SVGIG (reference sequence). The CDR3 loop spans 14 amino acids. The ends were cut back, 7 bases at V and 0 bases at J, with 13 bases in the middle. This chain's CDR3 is CASERGSSGNTIYF. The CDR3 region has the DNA TGTGCCTCAGAACGAGGGAGCTCTGGAAACACCATATATTTT.

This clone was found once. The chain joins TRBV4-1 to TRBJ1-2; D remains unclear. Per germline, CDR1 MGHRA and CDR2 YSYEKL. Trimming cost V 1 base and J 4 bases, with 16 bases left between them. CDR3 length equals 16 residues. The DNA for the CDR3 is TGCGCCAGCAGCCAAGGTGTTGACACAGAAGGCTATGGCTACACCTTC. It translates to CASSQGVDTEGYGYTF.

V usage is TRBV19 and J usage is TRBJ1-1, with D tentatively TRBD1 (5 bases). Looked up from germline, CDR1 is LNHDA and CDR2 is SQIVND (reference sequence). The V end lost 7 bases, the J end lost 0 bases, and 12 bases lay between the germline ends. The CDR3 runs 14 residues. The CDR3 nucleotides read TGTGCCAGTATCAGAGACAGATTGAACACTGAAGCTTTCTTT. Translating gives CASIRDRLNTEAFF. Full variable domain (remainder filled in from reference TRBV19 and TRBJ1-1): DGGITQSPKYLFRKEGQNVTLSCEQNLNHDAMYWYRQDPGQGLRLIYYSQIVNDFQKGDIAEGYSVSREKKESFPLTVTSAQKNPTAFYLCASIRDRLNTEAFFGQGTRLTVV.